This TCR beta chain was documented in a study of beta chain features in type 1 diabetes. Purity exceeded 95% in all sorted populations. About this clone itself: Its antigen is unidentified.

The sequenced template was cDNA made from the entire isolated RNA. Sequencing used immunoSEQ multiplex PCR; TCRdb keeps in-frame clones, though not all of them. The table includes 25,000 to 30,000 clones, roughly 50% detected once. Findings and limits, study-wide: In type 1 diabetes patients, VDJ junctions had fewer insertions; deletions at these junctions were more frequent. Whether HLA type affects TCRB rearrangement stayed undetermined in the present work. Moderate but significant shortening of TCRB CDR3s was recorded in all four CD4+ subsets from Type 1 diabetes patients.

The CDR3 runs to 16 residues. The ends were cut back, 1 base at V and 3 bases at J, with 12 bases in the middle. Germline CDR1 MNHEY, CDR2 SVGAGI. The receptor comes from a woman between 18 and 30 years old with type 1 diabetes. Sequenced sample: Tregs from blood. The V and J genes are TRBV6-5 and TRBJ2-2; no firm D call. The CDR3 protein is CASSYWARWDTGELFF. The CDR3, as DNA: TGTGCCAGCAGTTACTGGGCAAGGTGGGACACCGGGGAGCTGTTTTTT.